What follows describes a single T cell receptor beta chain. The data derive from a study of graft-versus-host responses after intestinal transplantation. The plating included some 200,000 irradiated, violet-dye-labeled stimulator cells together with some 200,000 CFSE-labeled responder cells. The reaction was completed, and proliferating CFSE-low CD3+CD4+ and CD3+CD8+ responders were then sorted. Data came from immunoSEQ multiplex PCR; TCRdb stores just in-frame clones and leaves some out. This repertoire shows about 10,000 clones, 31% found once; its top ten account for approximately 5.7%. V was pared by 5 bases and J by 4 bases, with 9 bases of the junction left unmatched. The CDR3 contains 15 residues. From germline, CDR1 is SGHTA and CDR2 FQGNSA. Study findings and constraints: Circulating GvH clones peaking coincided with falling HvG clones soon after transplant. Recipient marrow harbored GvH clones, some of which surfaced first in ileum or blood.

The genes are TRBV7-2 and TRBJ2-7; 9 bases align to TRBD1. The receptor comes from a human patient who was an organ donor for intestinal transplantation. Sequencing was performed on alloreactive CD4+ T cells from a mixed lymphocyte reaction culture, taken before transplantation. Subset in this sample: CFSE-low proliferating T cells sorted from roughly 6-day pre-transplant mixed lymphocyte reaction (GvH or HvG direction). Here the CDR3 reads CASSQGTGFVYEQYF. As DNA, the CDR3 is TGTGCCAGCAGCCAAGGGACAGGGTTTGTGTACGAGCAGTACTTC.